This entry lists 30 T cell receptor beta chains sequenced from one sample in a study of Ad26.COV2.S vaccination and SARS-CoV-2 variants (dated by TCRdb to the early 2020s). The library was generated by the immunoSEQ multiplex PCR assay. What TCRdb holds here is the immuneACCESS table cut down to in-frame rearrangements. Part of the clones is not present; checked against another copy, under half of the missing clones reflect an unresolved V gene, and the others are unexplained. For this sample there are about half a million clones; roughly nine tenths appear just once. Under 2% of the sample lies in the top ten. The treatment or condition label on this specimen signifies: roughly 20 received Ad26.COV2.S at low or high dose, single or two shots; five or six received placebo; per-sample allocation not given. For vaccine and placebo recipients, repertoires were sequenced using samples collected on day 63 after the first injection.

The sequencing here drew on peripheral blood, taken in a trial of Ad26.COV2.S vaccine versus placebo. These receptors all come from a person aged 18 to 65 who received the Ad26.COV2.S COVID-19 vaccine or a placebo.

The chain has TRBV2 and TRBJ1-6; D is unresolved. Germline V gives CDR1 SNHLY, CDR2 FYNNEI. Between the trimmed V and J ends, which lost 5 bases and 7 bases, there was a span of 6 bases. The CDR3 runs 12 residues. CDR3 sequence (DNA): TGTGCCAGCAGTCTAGCGAATTCACCCCTCCACTTT. It is translated as CASSLANSPLHF.

The chain has TRBV24-1 and TRBJ1-2; D not resolved. V was trimmed by 1 base and J by 0 bases, leaving 5 bases between them. The CDR3 runs to 14 residues. Germline V lookup: CDR1 KGHDR, CDR2 SFDVKD. CDR3 loop: CATSDFTANYGYTF. CDR3 coding DNA: TGTGCCACCAGTGATTTTACGGCTAACTATGGCTACACCTTC.

This rearrangement joins TRBV7-2 to TRBJ2-7, with 7 positions matching TRBD1. The CDR3 runs 13 residues. The germline V gene has CDR1 SGHTA and CDR2 FQGNSA. J lost 2 bases, V lost 5 bases, and 3 bases had no gene match. The chain's CDR3 is CASSRTGAYEQYF. The CDR3 region has the DNA TGTGCCAGCAGCAGGACAGGAGCCTACGAGCAGTACTTC.

The chain joins TRBV7-6 to TRBJ2-3; TRBD1 matches at 7 bases. Germline V CDR1 and CDR2: SGHVS, FNYEAQ. The CDR3 contains 14 residues. Trimming at V came to 5 bases and at J to 2 bases, leaving 4 bases not matched to a gene. CDR3 in amino acids: CASSIGQATDTQYF. DNA for the CDR3: TGTGCCAGCAGCATAGGACAGGCCACAGATACGCAGTATTTT. The complete variable domain, with remaining parts taken from reference TRBV7-6 and TRBJ2-3, reads GAGVSQSPRYKVTKRGQDVALRCDPISGHVSLYWYRQALGQGPEFLTYFNYEAQQDKSGLPNDRFSAERPEGSISTLTIQRTEQRDSAMYRCASSIGQATDTQYFGPGTRLTVL.

V gene TRBV9 combines with J gene TRBJ2-3, with 7 bases identical to TRBD2. Germline V gene lookup returns CDR1 SGDLS and CDR2 YYNGEE. J was trimmed by 5 bases and V by 4 bases; bases with no gene match: 4. This CDR3 is 13 amino acids long. This CDR3 is CASSLRGEDTQYF. The CDR3 DNA follows: TGTGCCAGCAGCCTCCGGGGGGAAGATACGCAGTATTTT.

V gene TRBV5-4 combines with J gene TRBJ2-3, with TRBD2 identical over 8 bases. This CDR3 has 15 amino acids. The V and J ends lost 3 bases and 4 bases, in that order; junction bases with no gene match: 7. The germline gives CDR1 SGHNT, CDR2 YYREEE (reference sequence). The CDR3 loop reads CASSWKRERADTQYF. CDR3 DNA: TGTGCCAGCAGCTGGAAGCGGGAGAGAGCAGATACGCAGTATTTT.

The chain joins TRBV19 to TRBJ1-5; no definite D call. This CDR3 region has 15 residues. Germline V gene sequence: CDR1 LNHDA, CDR2 SQIVND (reference sequence). V was shortened by 3 bases and J by 2 bases, with 11 bases between the two germline ends. The CDR3: CASSIWYSGNQPQHF. The CDR3 coding sequence is TGTGCCAGTAGTATTTGGTACAGCGGCAATCAGCCCCAGCATTTT.

The chain recombines TRBV10-2 with TRBJ1-5, with D uncertain. The CDR3 runs 16 residues. The germline CDR1 and CDR2 sequences are WSHSY and SAAADI. With 3 bases removed from V and 3 bases from J, the gap between germline ends came to 15 bases. DNA of the CDR3: TGCGCCAGCAGTGAATACGGAGATAGACACAATCAGCCCCAGCATTTT. Translating it yields CASSEYGDRHNQPQHF.

The chain combines TRBV7-2 with TRBJ2-1, with D perhaps TRBD2 (6 bases). This CDR3 has 15 residues. CDR1 is SGHTA, CDR2 FQGNSA, per germline. V dropped 1 base and J dropped 10 bases, with 17 bases sitting between them. CDR3 amino acids: CASSLDFRRGREQFF. The CDR3 DNA sequence: TGTGCCAGCAGCTTAGATTTTAGGCGGGGTCGGGAGCAGTTCTTC.

The V gene is TRBV19, the J gene TRBJ2-1, with D uncertain. The length of the CDR3 is 13 residues. V was clipped by 6 bases and J by 7 bases, with 13 bases between them. CDR1 and CDR2 from the germline V gene are LNHDA and SQIVND (reference sequence). The CDR3 protein is CASRAPGLNEQFF. The CDR3, as DNA: TGTGCCAGTAGAGCCCCGGGCCTAAATGAGCAGTTCTTC.

This chain links TRBV11-2 with TRBJ2-3; TRBD2 might be the D (6 bases). Per germline, CDR1 SGHAT and CDR2 FQNNGV. The CDR3 spans 15 residues. The germline V and J ends were trimmed by 3 bases and 0 bases, with 10 bases remaining between them. As DNA, the CDR3 is TGTGCCAGCAGCTTGGTGCGGGGAAGCACAGATACGCAGTATTTT. Translation: CASSLVRGSTDTQYF.

CDR3 in DNA: TGTGCCAGCAGGACGGGCAGGGGGGTCAATCAGCCCCAGCATTTT. Protein: CASRTGRGVNQPQHF. The chain links TRBV2 to TRBJ1-5; the match to TRBD1 covers 7 bases. Per germline, CDR1 SNHLY and CDR2 FYNNEI. The V gene end was trimmed by 6 bases and the J gene end by 3 bases; junction bases not matched to a gene: 8. This CDR3 is built from 15 residues.

The chain uses TRBV3-1 (or the pseudogene TRBV3-2) and TRBJ1-2; a possible D gene is TRBD1 (5 bases). Trimming took 0 bases from V and 7 from J, leaving 12 bases between them. CDR1 is LGHDT and CDR2 is YNNKEL in the germline V gene (reference sequence). This CDR3 is built from 14 residues. The CDR3 coding sequence is TGTGCCAGCAGCCAAGAGTGGGCGGGGCCTGGCTACACCTTC. Translated, it gives CASSQEWAGPGYTF.

The J gene is TRBJ2-5, the V gene TRBV5-1; tentatively, D is TRBD2 (6 bases). V was pared by 4 bases and J by 3 bases, with 13 bases between. Germline V gives CDR1 SGHRS, CDR2 YFSETQ. The CDR3 length is 14 residues. As DNA, the CDR3 is TGCGCCAGCAGCCCCGGACTACTCGAAGAGACCCAGTACTTC. Protein sequence: CASSPGLLEETQYF.

The chain links TRBV6-5 to TRBJ2-2; 7 bases agree with TRBD1. Germline values: CDR1 MNHEY, CDR2 SVGAGI. CDR3 length: 13 amino acids. The J segment lost 6 bases and the V segment lost 5 bases, leaving 3 bases of the junction unmatched. CDR3 nucleotide sequence: TGTGCCAGCAGTAGGGGGCTGGCCGGGGAGCTGTTTTTT. Amino acids: CASSRGLAGELFF.

This chain links TRBV29-1 with TRBJ1-2; the D is unclear. CDR1 SQVTM and CDR2 ANQGSEA come from the germline V gene. V dropped 3 bases and J dropped 7 bases, with 9 bases sitting between them. This CDR3 has 11 residues. DNA of the CDR3: TGCAGCGTTGACTTAGGGTTTGGCTACACCTTC. Protein sequence: CSVDLGFGYTF.

V and J are TRBV29-1 and TRBJ2-1, with 12 bases identical to TRBD2. The CDR3 contains 17 residues. The germline CDR1 and CDR2 sequences are SQVTM and ANQGSEA. V lost 4 bases and J lost 5; bases outside the gene matches: 12. The CDR3 sequence: CSVVLAGGRPSNNEQFF. The CDR3 DNA sequence: TGCAGCGTTGTACTAGCGGGAGGAAGGCCGTCGAACAATGAGCAGTTCTTC.

The chain couples TRBV7-6 to TRBJ2-1, with a tentative D call TRBD2 (5 bases). The CDR3 totals 16 residues. V was clipped by 2 bases and J by 1 base, with 12 bases between them. Germline CDR1 reads SGHVS; CDR2 reads FNYEAQ. The CDR3 sequence: CASSLKVDLSYNEQFF. The CDR3 nucleotides read TGTGCCAGCAGCTTAAAAGTGGACTTATCCTACAATGAGCAGTTCTTC.

The rearrangement joins TRBV5-1 to TRBJ1-2, with TRBD1 matching 7 bases. Unmatched junction bases numbered 2, after V lost 0 bases and J lost 6 bases. In germline, CDR1 is SGHRS, CDR2 YFSETQ. This CDR3 contains 13 residues. CDR3 sequence: CASSLGGQNGYTF. Written as DNA, the CDR3 is TGCGCCAGCAGCTTGGGGGGACAGAATGGCTACACCTTC.

CDR3 in amino acids: CASDLGTQETQYF. CDR3 sequence (DNA): TGTGCCAGTGACCTGGGGACCCAAGAGACCCAGTACTTC. The chain links TRBV19 to TRBJ2-5; D is tentatively TRBD1 or TRBD2 (5 bases each). V gave up 8 bases and J gave up 1 base, with 11 bases separating them. Per the germline V gene, CDR1 is LNHDA and CDR2 is SQIVND (reference sequence). The CDR3 runs 13 residues.

The V call is TRBV15, the J call TRBJ1-4; D is undetermined. CDR1 is LNHNV and CDR2 is YYDKDF in the germline V gene (reference sequence). CDR3 length equals 15 residues. V was trimmed by 7 bases and J by 8 bases, leaving 20 bases between them. The CDR3 loop reads CATTNLGVVSEKLFF. CDR3 DNA: TGTGCCACCACCAACCTGGGTGTAGTTTCCGAAAAACTGTTTTTT.

V usage is TRBV6-5 and J usage is TRBJ1-4; D perhaps matches TRBD1 (6 bases). Germline V CDR1 and CDR2: MNHEY, SVGAGI. There are 14 residues in the CDR3. Trimming removed 8 bases from V and 7 bases from J, with 17 bases in between. The CDR3 loop is CASENPGVAEKLFF. The CDR3 DNA reads as TGTGCCAGCGAAAACCCAGGGGTGGCTGAAAAACTGTTTTTT.

As regards this clone: Other DNA sequences in the same sample also yield this CDR3. V gene TRBV7-9 combines with J gene TRBJ1-2; D is ambiguous. V gave up 2 bases and J gave up 4 bases, with 5 bases separating them. The CDR3 totals 12 residues. CDR1 is SEHNR and CDR2 is FQNEAQ in the germline V gene (reference sequence). The CDR3 reads CASSLQGYGYTF. The CDR3 DNA is TGTGCCAGCAGCTTACAAGGCTATGGCTACACCTTC.

The chain couples TRBV13 to TRBJ1-1; D uncertain. V lost 2 bases and J 1 base, leaving 5 bases between the germline ends. The germline V gene has CDR1 PRHDT and CDR2 FYEKMQ (reference sequence). This CDR3 spans 13 amino acids. The DNA of the CDR3 is TGTGCCAGCAGCTTAAACCAGAACACTGAAGCTTTCTTT. Protein product: CASSLNQNTEAFF.

V and J are TRBV3-1 (or the pseudogene TRBV3-2) and TRBJ2-1; TRBD1 is a possible D gene (6 bases). The CDR3 totals 16 residues. V lost 0 bases, J lost 0 bases, and 9 bases lay in between. Germline CDR1 and CDR2: LGHDT and YNNKEL (reference sequence). The DNA for the CDR3 is TGTGCCAGCAGCCAAGATGCAGGGGCCTCCTACAATGAGCAGTTCTTC. Translation gives CASSQDAGASYNEQFF.

The gene calls are TRBV3-1 (or the pseudogene TRBV3-2) and TRBJ2-1; 9 bases are shared with TRBD1. The length of the CDR3 is 15 residues. CDR1 and CDR2 from the germline V gene are LGHDT and YNNKEL (reference sequence). The J segment lost 9 bases and the V segment lost 4 bases, leaving 10 bases of the junction unmatched. The CDR3 DNA reads TGTGCCAGCAGCCGGACCGGGACAGGGAATGTTGAGCAGTTCTTC. This encodes CASSRTGTGNVEQFF.

The J gene is TRBJ2-1, the V gene TRBV27; D unresolved. Germline V gene data show CDR1 as MNHEY and CDR2 as SMNVEV (reference sequence). The CDR3 totals 14 residues. V lost 2 bases and J 12 bases, leaving 17 bases between the germline ends. CDR3 amino acids: CASSLQIPGGGQFF. The CDR3 DNA follows: TGTGCCAGCAGTTTACAGATCCCCGGTGGCGGGCAGTTCTTC.

The chain couples TRBV7-9 to TRBJ2-1; weak D call: TRBD2 (6 bases). This CDR3 region has 17 residues. V was cut by 7 bases and J by 0 bases, with 19 bases left in between. Germline V gene lookup returns CDR1 SEHNR and CDR2 FQNEAQ (reference sequence). The CDR3 coding sequence is TGTGCCAGCAACGACCCGGGGGACCCCGACTCCTACAATGAGCAGTTCTTC. This translates into CASNDPGDPDSYNEQFF.

This chain uses TRBV28 with TRBJ1-1, with TRBD1 matching 8 bases. Unmatched junction bases numbered 9, after V lost 10 bases and J lost 5 bases. The length of the CDR3 is 13 residues. CDR1 MDHEN and CDR2 SYDVKM come from the germline V gene. The CDR3 sequence: CATLTGARTEAFF. In DNA, the CDR3 is TGTGCCACCTTGACAGGGGCCCGAACTGAAGCTTTCTTT.

This clone was recorded once. The chain carries TRBV7-2 and TRBJ2-1; TRBD1 is a possible D gene (6 bases). The V gene lost 1 base and the J gene lost 12 bases, with 10 bases spanning the gap. The germline V gene has CDR1 SGHTA and CDR2 FQGNSA. The CDR3 consists of 12 residues. The CDR3 nucleotides are TGTGCCAGCAGCTTAGGGGGGCTTGGGCAGTTCTTC. Translated: CASSLGGLGQFF.